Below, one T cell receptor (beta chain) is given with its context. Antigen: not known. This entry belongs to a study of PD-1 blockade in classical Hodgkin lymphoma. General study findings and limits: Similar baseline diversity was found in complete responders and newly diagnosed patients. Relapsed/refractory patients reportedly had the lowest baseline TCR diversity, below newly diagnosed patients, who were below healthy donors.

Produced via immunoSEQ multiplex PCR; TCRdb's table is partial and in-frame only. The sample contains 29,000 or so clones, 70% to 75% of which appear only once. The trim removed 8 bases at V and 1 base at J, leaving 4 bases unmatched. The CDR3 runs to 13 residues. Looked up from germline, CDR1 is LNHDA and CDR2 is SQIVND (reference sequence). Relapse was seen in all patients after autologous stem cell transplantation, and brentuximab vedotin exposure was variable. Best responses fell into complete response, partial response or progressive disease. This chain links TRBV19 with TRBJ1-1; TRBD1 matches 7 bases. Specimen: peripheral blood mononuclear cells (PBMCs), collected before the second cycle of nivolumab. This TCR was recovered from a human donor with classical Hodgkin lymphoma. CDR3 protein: CASDTGANTEAFF. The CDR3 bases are TGTGCCAGTGACACAGGGGCGAACACTGAAGCTTTCTTT. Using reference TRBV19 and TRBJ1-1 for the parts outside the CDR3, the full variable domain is DGGITQSPKYLFRKEGQNVTLSCEQNLNHDAMYWYRQDPGQGLRLIYYSQIVNDFQKGDIAEGYSVSREKKESFPLTVTSAQKNPTAFYLCASDTGANTEAFFGQGTRLTVV.